This T cell receptor beta chain was identified during a study of type 1 regulatory T cells. Background on the study: An in vitro protocol generated T-allo10, a Tr1-enriched, alloantigen-specific CD4 T cell product.

V was trimmed by 6 bases and J by 1 base, leaving 6 bases between them. Germline-derived CDR1 and CDR2 are DFQATT and SNEGSKA (reference sequence). The CDR3 runs 11 residues. In its sample, this clonotype is medium-sized. TCRdb re-derived calls from the reads in MiXCR, one entry per CDR3 protein. Among more than 2,000 distinct CDR3 sequences, more than 5.5% were seen once, and the ten largest hold roughly 2.2%. The sequenced sample was CD4+ T cells, either the whole sample or a sorted fraction (not recorded which). The sequence was obtained from a human donor in good health. The gene calls are TRBV20-1 and TRBJ1-1, with D unclear. The CDR3 spells CSASRNTEAFF. The CDR3, as DNA: TGCAGTGCGTCGAGGAACACTGAAGCTTTCTTT.